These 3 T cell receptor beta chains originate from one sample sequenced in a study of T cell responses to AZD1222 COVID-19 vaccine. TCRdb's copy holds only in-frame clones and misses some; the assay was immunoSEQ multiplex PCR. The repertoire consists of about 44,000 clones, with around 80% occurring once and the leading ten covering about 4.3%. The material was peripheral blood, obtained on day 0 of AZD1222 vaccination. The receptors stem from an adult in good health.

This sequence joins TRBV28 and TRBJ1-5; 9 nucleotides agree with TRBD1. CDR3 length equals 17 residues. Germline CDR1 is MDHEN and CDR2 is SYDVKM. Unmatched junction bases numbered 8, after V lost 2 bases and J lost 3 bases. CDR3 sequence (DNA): TGTGCCAGCAGTTTACAACAGGGGGCAGGGGTCAATCAGCCCCAGCATTTT. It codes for CASSLQQGAGVNQPQHF.

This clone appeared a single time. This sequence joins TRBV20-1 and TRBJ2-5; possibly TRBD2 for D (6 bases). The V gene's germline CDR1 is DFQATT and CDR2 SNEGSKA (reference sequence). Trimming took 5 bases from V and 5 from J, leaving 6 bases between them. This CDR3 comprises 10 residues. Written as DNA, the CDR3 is TGCAGTGCTGGAGGGGAGACCCAGTACTTC. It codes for CSAGGETQYF.

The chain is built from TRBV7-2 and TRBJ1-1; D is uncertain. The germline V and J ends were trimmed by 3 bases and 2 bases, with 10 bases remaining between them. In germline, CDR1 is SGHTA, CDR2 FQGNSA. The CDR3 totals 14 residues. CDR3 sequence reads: CASSFSPGNTEAFF. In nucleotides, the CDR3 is TGTGCCAGCAGCTTCTCCCCAGGTAACACTGAAGCTTTCTTT.